This TCR beta chain originates from a study of CD8+CD57+ T cells in acquired aplastic anemia. Study information: Each DNA sample taken from sorted CD4+ and CD8+ cells came to approximately 3 ug on average.

Regarding the study as a whole: Patients and controls were found to share approximately 31 CD8+ CDR3 sequences.

Profiles of TCR beta VDJ and CDR3 were generated from a genomic DNA template. TCRdb called the reads again in MiXCR, with one record for every CDR3 protein. The data contain 450,000 to 550,000 distinct CDR3 sequences, around 30% of them singletons. Of note for this clonotype: What it binds is unknown.

Germline-derived CDR1 and CDR2 are SGHRS and YFSETQ. The V and J ends lost 0 bases and 0 bases respectively, with 10 bases between them. This CDR3 contains 16 residues. Patients chosen for sequencing had shown CD8+CD57+ cell expansion by flow cytometry. Patients had not yet gotten any therapy when their blood was taken for sampling. The material sequenced was sorted CD4+, CD8+, or CD8+CD57+ T cells (not recorded which) from PBMCs. The chain recombines TRBV5-1 with TRBJ2-1; D gene ambiguous. The source is a human donor with aplastic anemia. In DNA form, the CDR3 reads TGCGCCAGCAGCTTGGCCACGATAAGCTCCTACAATGAGCAGTTCTTC. Protein: CASSLATISSYNEQFF.